This entry lists 19 T cell receptor beta chains sequenced from one sample in a study of CD8+ T cells in alopecia areata. Indicated treatment: oral pan-JAK inhibitor, 5-10 mg twice daily. Once RNA had been extracted, it was reverse transcribed into cDNA to act as the sequencing template. Sequencing used immunoSEQ multiplex PCR; TCRdb keeps in-frame clones, though not all of them. Among about 74,000 clones listed, 25% to 35% were seen once. The sequencing here drew on CD8+ T cells sorted from blood, taken at week 4, from a patient treated with tofacitinib. The origin of the receptors is a human donor with alopecia areata.

This clone has only a few counts. The gene calls are TRBV30 and TRBJ2-7; no reliable D call. Germline loops: CDR1 GTSNPN, CDR2 SVGIG (reference sequence). V lost 8 bases, J lost 2 bases, and 16 bases lay in between. The CDR3 is made up of 13 amino acids. CDR3 in amino acids: CAGSTDGAYEQYF. CDR3 sequence (DNA): TGTGCCGGCTCGACGGACGGAGCCTACGAGCAGTACTTC.

The rearrangement uses TRBV6-1 and TRBJ1-5; D is uncertain. CDR3 length: 9 residues. Trimming pared 8 bases from V and 7 bases from J, leaving 3 bases between. Germline V gene sequence: CDR1 MNHNS, CDR2 SASEGT. The CDR3 here is CASSQPQHF. CDR3 bases: TGTGCCAGCTCACAGCCCCAGCATTTT.

The sample holds many counts of this clone. The chain employs TRBV28 and TRBJ2-1; D not resolved. V gave up 6 bases and J gave up 2 bases, with 5 bases separating them. Germline CDR1 and CDR2: MDHEN and SYDVKM. The CDR3 has 12 amino acids. This CDR3 reads CASSPAYNEQFF. The CDR3 DNA reads TGTGCCAGCAGCCCCGCCTACAATGAGCAGTTCTTC.

V is TRBV30 and J is TRBJ2-6; possible D gene TRBD1, 6 bases. V lost 1 base and J lost 5, with 12 bases in between. Germline V lookup: CDR1 GTSNPN, CDR2 SVGIG (reference sequence). The CDR3 spans 15 residues. CDR3 sequence reads: CAWSDRTDRANVLTF. Written as DNA, the CDR3 is TGTGCCTGGAGTGACAGGACAGATAGGGCCAACGTCCTGACTTTC.

The chain combines TRBV4-2 with TRBJ2-3; 7 bases line up with TRBD1. The CDR3 length is 18 residues. After removal of 1 base from V and 0 bases from J, the junction contained 10 bases not matched to a gene. CDR1 and CDR2 from the germline V gene are LGHNA and YNFKEQ. In DNA, the CDR3 is TGTGCCAGCAGCCAAGCGGTAACCAGGGGGTATAGCACAGATACGCAGTATTTT. Translated: CASSQAVTRGYSTDTQYF.

Here the CDR3 reads CATTAVYREVRGYTF. For the CDR3, the DNA is TGTGCCACTACCGCCGTATACAGGGAAGTTCGGGGCTACACCTTC. The J gene is TRBJ1-2, the V gene TRBV19; D is possibly TRBD1 (6 bases). The CDR3 extends over 15 amino acids. V was trimmed by 10 bases and J by 8 bases, leaving 26 bases between them. Germline loops: CDR1 LNHDA, CDR2 SQIVND (reference sequence).

This clone was seen more than once but under ten times. The CDR3 spells CASSSEPGQPYEQYF. In DNA, the CDR3 is TGTGCCAGCAGCTCCGAGCCGGGACAACCCTACGAGCAGTACTTC. The chain recombines TRBV7-9 with TRBJ2-7; a possible D gene is TRBD1 (6 bases). The CDR3 consists of 15 residues. V was clipped by 4 bases and J by 2 bases, with 15 bases between them. Germline assignment: CDR1 SEHNR and CDR2 FQNEAQ (reference sequence).

The J gene is TRBJ1-2, the V gene TRBV14; TRBD1 is a possible D gene (5 bases). Germline V CDR1 and CDR2: SGHDN, FVKESK. This CDR3 has 14 amino acids. The ends were cut back, 3 bases at V and 4 bases at J, with 12 bases in the middle. The CDR3 DNA follows: TGTGCCAGCAGCCACCGAGGGGCAGCCTATGGCTACACCTTC. It is translated as CASSHRGAAYGYTF.

This clone has a handful of counts. The genes are TRBV7-9 and TRBJ1-5; 7 positions agree with TRBD1. The CDR3 runs to 15 residues. Germline CDR1 SEHNR, CDR2 FQNEAQ (reference sequence). Trimming at V came to 5 bases and at J to 4 bases, leaving 8 bases not matched to a gene. The CDR3 loop reads CASSPGTALNQPQHF. CDR3 coding DNA: TGTGCCAGCAGCCCCGGGACAGCCTTAAATCAGCCCCAGCATTTT.

The rearrangement joins TRBV29-1 to TRBJ2-3; D possibly corresponds to TRBD2 (6 bases). There are 13 residues in the CDR3. V dropped 3 bases and J dropped 4 bases, with 11 bases sitting between them. Germline V gene data show CDR1 as SQVTM and CDR2 as ANQGSEA. For the CDR3, the DNA is TGCAGCGTTGATGGGGGGAGAGCAGATACGCAGTATTTT. Protein: CSVDGGRADTQYF.

The J gene is TRBJ2-7, the V gene TRBV6-5; 9 bases are shared with TRBD1. The CDR3 has 14 amino acids. The germline V gene encodes CDR1 MNHEY and CDR2 SVGAGI. The J segment lost 3 bases and the V segment lost 6 bases, leaving 6 bases of the junction unmatched. CDR3 bases: TGTGCCAGCAGCCGACCGGGACAGGGCTACGAGCAGTACTTC. It encodes CASSRPGQGYEQYF.

The gene calls are TRBV29-1 and TRBJ2-3; D gene ambiguous. This CDR3 is 14 amino acids long. Germline loops: CDR1 SQVTM, CDR2 ANQGSEA. The CDR3, as DNA: TGCACGGCTGGGGTAGCCTCCGGCACAGATACGCAGTATTTT. It encodes CTAGVASGTDTQYF.

The chain joins TRBV29-1 to TRBJ1-1; D unclear. V gave up 4 bases and J gave up 7 bases, with 10 bases separating them. Germline V gene lookup returns CDR1 SQVTM and CDR2 ANQGSEA. The CDR3 consists of 11 residues. The CDR3 DNA reads as TGCAGCGTTGGGCCACCCGGTGAAGCTTTCTTT. Its protein product is CSVGPPGEAFF.

The chain couples TRBV6-5 to TRBJ2-7; TRBD1 matches 8 bases. Germline trimming cut 5 bases from V and 7 bases from J; bases unmatched to any gene: 13. Germline CDR1 reads MNHEY; CDR2 reads SVGAGI. The CDR3 covers 15 residues. The CDR3 nucleotides read TGTGCCAGCAGTCCCCCGACAGGGGACCCCGAAGAGCAGTACTTC. It encodes CASSPPTGDPEEQYF.

The chain employs TRBV7-9 and TRBJ1-1, with D tentatively TRBD1 (6 bases). From germline, CDR1 is SEHNR and CDR2 FQNEAQ (reference sequence). Trimming took 2 bases from V and 1 from J, leaving 14 bases between them. CDR3 length: 16 residues. Written as DNA, the CDR3 is TGTGCCAGCAGCTTAAACGTTCAGGGGCCGAACACTGAAGCTTTCTTT. Its protein is CASSLNVQGPNTEAFF.

The chain has TRBV29-1 and TRBJ2-1, with 7 bases aligning to TRBD2. Germline V lookup: CDR1 SQVTM, CDR2 ANQGSEA. The CDR3 has 15 residues. J lost 7 bases, V lost 6 bases, and 15 bases had no gene match. CDR3 sequence: CSVRGEGLSLNEQFF. DNA for the CDR3: TGCAGCGTCCGTGGGGAGGGACTATCTTTGAATGAGCAGTTCTTC.

As to this clone: One junction end does not reproduce the germline sequence, and a read error may be involved. V and J are TRBV28 and TRBJ2-1, with TRBD1 as a possible D gene (5 bases). From germline, CDR1 is MDHEN and CDR2 SYDVKM. The CDR3 is 12 amino acids. The CDR3, as DNA: TGTGCCAGCAGTTTATTCCCGGGCCACAGGATCTTC. Protein product: CASSLFPGHRIF.

J is TRBJ2-5 and V is TRBV10-3; no clear D gene. V lost 2 bases, J lost 0 bases, and 4 bases lay in between. Germline values: CDR1 ENHRY, CDR2 SYGVKD. This CDR3 is 13 amino acids long. This CDR3 reads CAISEAYQETQYF. The CDR3 DNA reads TGTGCCATCAGTGAGGCCTACCAAGAGACCCAGTACTTC.

The chain employs TRBV27 and TRBJ2-1, with 7 bases matching TRBD2. From germline, CDR1 is MNHEY and CDR2 SMNVEV (reference sequence). This CDR3 contains 14 residues. The trim removed 5 bases at V and 9 bases at J, leaving 10 bases unmatched. CDR3 nucleotide sequence: TGTGCCAGCAGTCTGACTAGCTCGGGTGGTGAGCAGTTCTTC. Encoded protein: CASSLTSSGGEQFF.